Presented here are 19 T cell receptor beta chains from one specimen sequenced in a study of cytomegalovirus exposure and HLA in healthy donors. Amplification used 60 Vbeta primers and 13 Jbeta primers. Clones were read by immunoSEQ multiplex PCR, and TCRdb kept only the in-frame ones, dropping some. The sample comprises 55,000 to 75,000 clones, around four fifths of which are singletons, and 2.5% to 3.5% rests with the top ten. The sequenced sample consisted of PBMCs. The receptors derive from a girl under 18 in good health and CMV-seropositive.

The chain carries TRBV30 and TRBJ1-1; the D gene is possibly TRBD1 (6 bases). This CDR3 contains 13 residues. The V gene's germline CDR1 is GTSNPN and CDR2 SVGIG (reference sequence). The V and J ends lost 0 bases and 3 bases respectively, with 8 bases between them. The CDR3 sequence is CAWSVRGYTEAFF. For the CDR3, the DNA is TGTGCCTGGAGTGTAAGGGGGTACACTGAAGCTTTCTTT. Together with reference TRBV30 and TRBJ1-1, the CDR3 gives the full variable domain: SQTIHQWPATLVQPVGSPLSLECTVEGTSNPNLYWYRQAAGRGLQLLFYSVGIGQISSEVPQNLSASRPQDRQFILSSKKLLLSDSGFYLCAWSVRGYTEAFFGQGTRLTVV.

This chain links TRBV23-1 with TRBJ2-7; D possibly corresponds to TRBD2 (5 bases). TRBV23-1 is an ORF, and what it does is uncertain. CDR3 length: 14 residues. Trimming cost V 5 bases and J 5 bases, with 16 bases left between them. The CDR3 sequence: CASSTWASRHEQYF. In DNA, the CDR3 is TGCGCCAGCAGTACGTGGGCTAGCCGTCACGAGCAGTACTTC.

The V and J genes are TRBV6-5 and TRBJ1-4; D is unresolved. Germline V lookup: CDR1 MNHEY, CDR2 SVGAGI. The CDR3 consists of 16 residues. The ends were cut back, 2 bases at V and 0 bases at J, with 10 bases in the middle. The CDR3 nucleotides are TGTGCCAGCAGTTACAGCGGCCCAGCAACTAATGAAAAACTGTTTTTT. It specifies CASSYSGPATNEKLFF.

CDR3: CASRSGGGVVYGYTF. CDR3 DNA sequence: TGTGCCAGCAGGTCCGGGGGAGGGGTGGTCTATGGCTACACCTTC. The chain uses TRBV28 and TRBJ1-2; perhaps TRBD1 as D (5 bases). This CDR3 has 15 amino acids. Per the germline V gene, CDR1 is MDHEN and CDR2 is SYDVKM. V was clipped by 6 bases and J by 4 bases, with 18 bases between them.

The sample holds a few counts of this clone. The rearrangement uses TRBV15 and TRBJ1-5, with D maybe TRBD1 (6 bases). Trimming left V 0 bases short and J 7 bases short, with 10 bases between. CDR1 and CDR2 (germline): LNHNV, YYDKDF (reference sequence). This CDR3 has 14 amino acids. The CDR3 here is CATSREQGAQPQHF. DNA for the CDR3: TGTGCCACCAGCAGAGAACAGGGCGCCCAGCCCCAGCATTTT.

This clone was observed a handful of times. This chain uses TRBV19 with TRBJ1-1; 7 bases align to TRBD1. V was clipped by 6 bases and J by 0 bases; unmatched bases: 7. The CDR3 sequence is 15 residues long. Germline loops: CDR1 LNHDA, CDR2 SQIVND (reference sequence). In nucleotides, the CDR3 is TGTGCCAGTAGCCCGACAGGGCGATTGAACACTGAAGCTTTCTTT. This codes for CASSPTGRLNTEAFF.

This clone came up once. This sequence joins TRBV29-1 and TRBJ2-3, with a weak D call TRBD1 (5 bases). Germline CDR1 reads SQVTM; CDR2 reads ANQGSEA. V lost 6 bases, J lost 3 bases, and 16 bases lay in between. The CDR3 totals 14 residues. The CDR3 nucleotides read TGCAGCGTCTTGGACATGTCGAGAACAGATACGCAGTATTTT. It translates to CSVLDMSRTDTQYF.

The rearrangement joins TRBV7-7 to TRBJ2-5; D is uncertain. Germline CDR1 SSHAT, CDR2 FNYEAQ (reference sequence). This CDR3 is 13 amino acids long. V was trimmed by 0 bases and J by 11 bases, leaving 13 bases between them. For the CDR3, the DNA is TGTGCCAGCAGCTTAGCTAGATTCCGTTATCAGTACTTC. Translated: CASSLARFRYQYF.

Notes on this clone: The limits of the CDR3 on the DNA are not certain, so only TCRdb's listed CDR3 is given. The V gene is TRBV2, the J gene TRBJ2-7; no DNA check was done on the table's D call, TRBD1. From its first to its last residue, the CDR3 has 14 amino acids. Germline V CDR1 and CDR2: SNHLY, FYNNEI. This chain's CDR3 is CASILGTGIGEQYF.

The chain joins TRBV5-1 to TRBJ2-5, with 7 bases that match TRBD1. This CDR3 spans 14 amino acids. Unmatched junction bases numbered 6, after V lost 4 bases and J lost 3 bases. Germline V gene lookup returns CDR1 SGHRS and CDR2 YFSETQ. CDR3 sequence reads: CASSRSGTEETQYF. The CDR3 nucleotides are TGCGCCAGCAGCCGATCCGGGACAGAAGAGACCCAGTACTTC.

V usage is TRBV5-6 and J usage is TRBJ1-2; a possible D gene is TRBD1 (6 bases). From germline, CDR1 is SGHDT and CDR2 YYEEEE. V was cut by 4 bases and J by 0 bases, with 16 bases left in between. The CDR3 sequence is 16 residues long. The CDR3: CASSLIHREANYGYTF. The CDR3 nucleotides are TGTGCCAGCAGCCTCATCCACAGGGAAGCTAACTATGGCTACACCTTC.

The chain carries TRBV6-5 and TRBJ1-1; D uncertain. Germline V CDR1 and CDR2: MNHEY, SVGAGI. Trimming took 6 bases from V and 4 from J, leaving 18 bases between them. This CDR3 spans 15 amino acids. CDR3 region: CASSSRSGFSTEAFF. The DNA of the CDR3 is TGTGCCAGCAGCTCAAGGTCGGGATTTAGCACTGAAGCTTTCTTT.

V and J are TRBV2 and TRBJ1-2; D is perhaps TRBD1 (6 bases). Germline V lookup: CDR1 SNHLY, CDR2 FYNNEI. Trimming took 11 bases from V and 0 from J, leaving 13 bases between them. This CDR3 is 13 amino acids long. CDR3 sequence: CAGTTDSNYGYTF. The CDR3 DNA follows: TGTGCCGGGACAACCGACTCTAACTATGGCTACACCTTC.

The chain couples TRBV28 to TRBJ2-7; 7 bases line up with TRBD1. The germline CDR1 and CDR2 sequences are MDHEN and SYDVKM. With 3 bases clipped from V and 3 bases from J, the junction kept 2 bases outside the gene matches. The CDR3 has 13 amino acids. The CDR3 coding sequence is TGTGCCAGCAGTTTGCCAGGGGGCTACGAGCAGTACTTC. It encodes CASSLPGGYEQYF. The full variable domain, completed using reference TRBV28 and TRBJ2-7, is DVKVTQSSRYLVKRTGEKVFLECVQDMDHENMFWYRQDPGLGLRLIYFSYDVKMKEKGDIPEGYSVSREKKERFSLILESASTNQTSMYLCASSLPGGYEQYFGPGTRLTVT.

The CDR3, as DNA: TGTGCCAGCCCCCCCGCAATGGACAGGAGTACCGGGGAGCTGTTTTTT. Translated: CASPPAMDRSTGELFF. The chain uses TRBV18 and TRBJ2-2; 7 positions agree with TRBD1. Germline trimming cut 8 bases from V and 5 bases from J; bases unmatched to any gene: 14. CDR3 length equals 16 residues. Germline V gene lookup returns CDR1 KGHSH and CDR2 LQKENI.

CDR3 sequence: CASSRGQGRDEQFF. DNA for the CDR3: TGCGCCAGCAGCAGGGGACAGGGGAGGGATGAGCAGTTCTTC. V gene TRBV5-1 combines with J gene TRBJ2-1; 10 bases are a match to TRBD1. The CDR3 extends over 14 amino acids. Per the germline V gene, CDR1 is SGHRS and CDR2 is YFSETQ. The V and J ends lost 4 bases and 8 bases, in that order; junction bases with no gene match: 6.

The CDR3 nucleotides read TGCAGCGTTGAAGATCTTGACAGGGCTAGCGAGACCCAGTACTTC. Translating it yields CSVEDLDRASETQYF. The rearrangement links TRBV29-1 to TRBJ2-5; 7 nucleotides align to TRBD1. This CDR3 spans 15 amino acids. The germline V gene has CDR1 SQVTM and CDR2 ANQGSEA. Trimming at V came to 0 bases and at J to 5 bases, leaving 9 bases not matched to a gene.

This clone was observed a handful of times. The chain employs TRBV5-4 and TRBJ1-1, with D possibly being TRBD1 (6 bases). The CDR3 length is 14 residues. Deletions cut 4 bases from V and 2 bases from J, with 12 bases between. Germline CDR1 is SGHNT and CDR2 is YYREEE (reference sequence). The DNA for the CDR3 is TGTGCCAGCAGCCCCCGGACAGACAACACTGAAGCTTTCTTT. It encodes CASSPRTDNTEAFF. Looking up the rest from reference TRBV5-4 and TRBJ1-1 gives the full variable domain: ETGVTQSPTHLIKTRGQQVTLRCSSQSGHNTVSWYQQALGQGPQFIFQYYREEENGRGNFPPRFSGLQFPNYSSELNVNALELDDSALYLCASSPRTDNTEAFFGQGTRLTVV.

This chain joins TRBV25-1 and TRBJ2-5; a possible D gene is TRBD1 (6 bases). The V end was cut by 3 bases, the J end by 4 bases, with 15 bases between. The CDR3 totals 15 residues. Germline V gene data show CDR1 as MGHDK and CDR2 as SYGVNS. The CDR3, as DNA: TGTGCCAGCAGTGACCCTGGACAGAATGGAGAGACCCAGTACTTC. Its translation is CASSDPGQNGETQYF.